Listed here are 20 T cell receptor beta chains from one sample, sequenced in a study of blood T cell repertoires in COVID-19. Produced via immunoSEQ multiplex PCR; TCRdb's table is partial and in-frame only. The sample consists of around 80,000 clones, approximately 83% of them appearing once. Sequencing input: peripheral blood. These receptors were obtained from a woman older than 75 with acute or convalescent COVID-19.

J is TRBJ1-5 and V is TRBV5-1; D perhaps matches TRBD1 (5 bases). Trimming removed 2 bases at V and 3 bases at J, with 9 bases between. Germline CDR1 reads SGHRS; CDR2 reads YFSETQ. The CDR3 spans 14 residues. Written as DNA, the CDR3 is TGCGCCAGCAGCTTAGACAGCCTCAATCAGCCCCAGCATTTT. It is translated as CASSLDSLNQPQHF.

This clone appeared a single time. The rearrangement joins TRBV20-1 to TRBJ2-7; 7 bases agree with TRBD1. Germline V gives CDR1 DFQATT, CDR2 SNEGSKA (reference sequence). With 3 bases clipped from V and 2 bases from J, the junction kept 13 bases outside the gene matches. The CDR3 length is 16 residues. The CDR3 spells CSASDLKSGGTYEQYF. CDR3 nucleotides: TGCAGTGCTAGTGACCTAAAGTCAGGGGGAACCTACGAGCAGTACTTC.

The chain links TRBV2 to TRBJ2-1, with a weak D call TRBD2 (5 bases). Germline V gene lookup returns CDR1 SNHLY and CDR2 FYNNEI. Trimming left V 3 bases short and J 6 bases short, with 15 bases between. The CDR3 contains 15 residues. CDR3 coding DNA: TGTGCCAGCAGTGACGGGGTTGGCCCAGTCAATGAGCAGTTCTTC. It is translated as CASSDGVGPVNEQFF.

V gene TRBV4-2 combines with J gene TRBJ2-5, with a possible D match to TRBD2 (6 bases). Trimming removed 4 bases at V and 0 bases at J, with 15 bases between. Germline loops: CDR1 LGHNA, CDR2 YNFKEQ. There are 16 residues in the CDR3. The CDR3, as DNA: TGTGCCAGCAGCCCCCTTATTAGCGGCTACCAAGAGACCCAGTACTTC. It yields the protein CASSPLISGYQETQYF.

The rearrangement links TRBV5-1 to TRBJ2-5; TRBD2 matches at 8 bases. Germline V gene lookup returns CDR1 SGHRS and CDR2 YFSETQ. V lost 4 bases to trimming and J lost 1 base; unmatched junction nucleotides: 9. The CDR3 totals 16 residues. CDR3 nucleotide sequence: TGCGCCAGCAGCCGCACGGGGGGGCAGACCCAAGAGACCCAGTACTTC. It encodes CASSRTGGQTQETQYF.

The rearrangement uses TRBV19 and TRBJ2-7; TRBD1 might be the D (6 bases). The CDR3 contains 14 residues. Trimming left V 3 bases short and J 4 bases short, with 13 bases between. Per germline, CDR1 LNHDA and CDR2 SQIVND (reference sequence). The CDR3 DNA reads TGTGCCAGTAGTATGTCAGGGGTCGGATACGAGCAGTACTTC. It codes for CASSMSGVGYEQYF.

CDR3 sequence: CASSLDLHYNEQFF. DNA for the CDR3: TGTGCCAGCAGCTTAGATTTACACTACAATGAGCAGTTCTTC. The V call is TRBV11-2, the J call TRBJ2-1; no clear D. The germline CDR1 and CDR2 sequences are SGHAT and FQNNGV. This CDR3 has 14 residues. Trimming left V 0 bases short and J 3 bases short, with 6 bases between.

In DNA, the CDR3 is TGTGCCAGCTCACCCTGGCTAGCGGGAGGTCGTACCCCAAGCTCCTACAATGAGCAGTTCTTC. This gives the protein CASSPWLAGGRTPSSYNEQFF. V gene TRBV18 combines with J gene TRBJ2-1, with 11 bases identical to TRBD2. Germline-derived CDR1 and CDR2 are KGHSH and LQKENI. This CDR3 spans 21 amino acids. V lost 3 bases, J lost 0 bases, and 16 bases stayed unmatched.

This chain's CDR3 is CASSRTGPYEQYF. As DNA, the CDR3 is TGTGCCAGCAGCCGGACAGGGCCCTACGAGCAGTACTTC. The V and J genes are TRBV6-5 and TRBJ2-7, with 8 bases aligning to TRBD1. Trimming cost V 6 bases and J 2 bases; bases outside gene matches: 3. This CDR3 comprises 13 residues. Germline V gene sequence: CDR1 MNHEY, CDR2 SVGAGI.

This clone showed up just once. The chain employs TRBV5-6 and TRBJ2-1; 12 bases agree with TRBD2. Trimming took 4 bases from V and 8 from J; bases not matched to a gene: 10. The CDR3 runs to 16 residues. Germline assignment: CDR1 SGHDT and CDR2 YYEEEE. In nucleotides, the CDR3 is TGTGCCAGCAGCCTGCGGACTAGCGGGATGTACGATGAGCAGTTCTTC. Encoded protein: CASSLRTSGMYDEQFF.

The chain has TRBV18 and TRBJ1-1; possible D gene TRBD1, 6 bases. In germline, CDR1 is KGHSH, CDR2 LQKENI. The CDR3 is made up of 14 amino acids. V was cut by 3 bases and J by 6 bases, with 14 bases left in between. The CDR3 reads CASSPLGASAEAFF. The CDR3 DNA sequence: TGTGCCAGCTCACCTCTGGGGGCGAGCGCTGAAGCTTTCTTT.

This clone was detected a few times. The CDR3 loop reads CASSLAPVGNTIYF. In nucleotides, the CDR3 is TGCGCCAGCAGCTTGGCTCCAGTCGGAAACACCATATATTTT. The chain couples TRBV5-1 to TRBJ1-3; D not certain. The CDR3 sequence is 14 residues long. Germline CDR1 and CDR2: SGHRS and YFSETQ. The V gene lost 0 bases and the J gene lost 4 bases, with 8 bases spanning the gap.

The V gene is TRBV19, the J gene TRBJ2-1, with 14 nucleotides matching TRBD2. The germline gives CDR1 LNHDA, CDR2 SQIVND (reference sequence). The CDR3 length is 17 residues. Unmatched junction bases numbered 18, after V lost 6 bases and J lost 14 bases. DNA of the CDR3: TGTGCCAGTAGCCTTCCGGGACTAGCGGGAGATAGGGTCCTGGAGTTCTTC. It translates to CASSLPGLAGDRVLEFF.

The chain joins TRBV18 to TRBJ2-5; 11 nucleotides align to TRBD2. The length of the CDR3 is 15 residues. Per germline, CDR1 KGHSH and CDR2 LQKENI. Trimming removed 6 bases from V and 2 bases from J; junction bases left unmatched: 5. CDR3 protein: CASSVGLAGQETQYF. The DNA of the CDR3 is TGTGCCAGCTCCGTTGGACTAGCGGGTCAAGAGACCCAGTACTTC.

J is TRBJ2-1 and V is TRBV9, with 9 bases fitting TRBD2. The CDR3 is made up of 14 amino acids. The J segment lost 9 bases and the V segment lost 4 bases, leaving 8 bases of the junction unmatched. Germline CDR1 is SGDLS and CDR2 is YYNGEE. CDR3 in DNA: TGTGCCAGCAGCCCCTCGGGACTAGCTGGTGAGCAGTTCTTC. This translates into CASSPSGLAGEQFF.

Notes on this clone: Its ends do not fully match the called genes, so a read error is possible. The J gene is TRBJ2-7, the V gene TRBV7-3, with 7 bases that match TRBD2. Germline assignment: CDR1 SGHTA and CDR2 FQGTGA. The CDR3 contains 12 residues. The CDR3 spells CASSSRGKRGTF. For the CDR3, the DNA is TGTGCCAGCAGCTCCCGCGGCAAGCGGGGTACATTC. The full variable domain, with the rest looked up from reference TRBV7-3 and TRBJ2-7, is GAGVSQTPSNKVTEKGKYVELRCDPISGHTALYWYRQSLGQGPEFLIYFQGTGAADDSGLPNDRFFAVRPEGSVSTLKIQRTERGDSAVYLCASSSRGKRGTFGPGTRLTVT.

The chain employs TRBV18 and TRBJ1-6, with 7 bases that match TRBD1. With 0 bases clipped from V and 7 bases from J, the junction kept 6 bases outside the gene matches. The CDR3 has 16 residues. The germline V gene has CDR1 KGHSH and CDR2 LQKENI. CDR3 region: CASSPPGTGENSPLHF. As DNA, the CDR3 is TGTGCCAGCTCACCACCGGGAACAGGGGAGAATTCACCCCTCCACTTT.

The J gene is TRBJ2-6, the V gene TRBV3-1 (or the pseudogene TRBV3-2); unclear D gene. V lost 0 bases and J 2 bases, leaving 11 bases between the germline ends. This CDR3 spans 17 amino acids. Germline CDR1 reads LGHDT; CDR2 reads YNNKEL (reference sequence). Written as DNA, the CDR3 is TGTGCCAGCAGCCAAGAATCCGGGTCGACTGGGGCCAACGTCCTGACTTTC. It translates to CASSQESGSTGANVLTF.

The chain has TRBV13 and TRBJ2-5; tentative D call: TRBD2 (7 bases). V lost 5 bases and J 5 bases, leaving 18 bases between the germline ends. The germline V gene encodes CDR1 PRHDT and CDR2 FYEKMQ (reference sequence). The CDR3 length is 15 residues. The CDR3 nucleotides are TGTGCCAGCAGCCCCGGAGGGGGAGGGTTTGAGACCCAGTACTTC. Translating gives CASSPGGGGFETQYF.

Concerning this clone: This same CDR3 is encoded by further DNA sequences in the sample. V gene TRBV19 combines with J gene TRBJ2-7; 8 positions agree with TRBD1. The germline V gene has CDR1 LNHDA and CDR2 SQIVND (reference sequence). This CDR3 is 14 amino acids long. V gave up 1 base and J gave up 4 bases; unmatched junction bases: 3. CDR3 DNA sequence: TGTGCCAGTAGTATAGGGCAGGGGGCATACGAGCAGTACTTC. Its translation is CASSIGQGAYEQYF.